Each of the 31 T cell receptor beta chains below was sequenced from the same sample in a study of T cells in localized non-small cell lung cancer. The data were produced by immunoSEQ multiplex PCR, yet TCRdb's version contains in-frame clones alone and is incomplete. The sample shows more than 25,000 clones, 91% of them seen only once. Material: PBMCs, obtained before any cancer treatment. All receptors come from a man between 35 and 75 years old with stage II lung adenocarcinoma.

On this clone: One end of the junction does not line up with germline, which may come from a read error. The J gene is TRBJ2-7, the V gene TRBV5-6; D is perhaps TRBD1 (6 bases). Germline lookup yields CDR1 SGHDT and CDR2 YYEEEE. The CDR3 is made up of 9 amino acids. The CDR3 bases are TGCGCCAGGGGTTACGAGCAGTACTTC. This translates into CARGYEQYF.

The rearrangement links TRBV10-3 to TRBJ2-1; 13 bases match TRBD2. This CDR3 region has 16 residues. Per germline, CDR1 ENHRY and CDR2 SYGVKD. V trimming: 5 bases; J trimming: 3 bases; junction bases outside the gene matches: 4. The CDR3 DNA follows: TGTGCCATCAGTCGCGGGACTAGCGGGGACTACAATGAGCAGTTCTTC. It codes for CAISRGTSGDYNEQFF.

A single count supports this clone. The chain recombines TRBV9 with TRBJ1-1; D not resolved. Germline loops: CDR1 SGDLS, CDR2 YYNGEE. The CDR3 sequence is 15 residues long. Trimming left V 0 bases short and J 1 base short, with 10 bases between. This CDR3 is CASSVADTQNTEAFF. CDR3 DNA: TGTGCCAGCAGCGTAGCTGACACACAGAACACTGAAGCTTTCTTT.

V usage is TRBV27 and J usage is TRBJ2-7; 7 nucleotides align to TRBD2. Trimming took 4 bases from V and 2 from J; bases not matched to a gene: 11. Germline-derived CDR1 and CDR2 are MNHEY and SMNVEV (reference sequence). CDR3 length equals 16 residues. Here the CDR3 reads CASSSFLSGKAYEQYF. CDR3 coding DNA: TGTGCCAGCAGTTCGTTCCTGAGCGGGAAGGCCTACGAGCAGTACTTC.

The chain carries TRBV19 and TRBJ2-1, with D hard to call. Between the trimmed V and J ends, which lost 5 bases and 5 bases, there was a span of 16 bases. CDR1 and CDR2 from the germline V gene are LNHDA and SQIVND (reference sequence). CDR3 size: 15 residues. For the CDR3, the DNA is TGTGCCAGTAGTCCAACGATGGACCGAAACAATGAGCAGTTCTTC. It encodes CASSPTMDRNNEQFF. Together with reference TRBV19 and TRBJ2-1, the CDR3 gives the full variable domain: DGGITQSPKYLFRKEGQNVTLSCEQNLNHDAMYWYRQDPGQGLRLIYYSQIVNDFQKGDIAEGYSVSREKKESFPLTVTSAQKNPTAFYLCASSPTMDRNNEQFFGPGTRLTVL.

The rearrangement uses TRBV25-1 and TRBJ2-7; D may be TRBD1 (5 bases). Germline lookup yields CDR1 MGHDK and CDR2 SYGVNS. CDR3 length: 16 residues. V lost 1 base and J 1 base, leaving 14 bases between the germline ends. DNA for the CDR3: TGTGCCAGCAGTGAATCTTTGGCAGGGCGATCCTACGAGCAGTACTTC. It yields the protein CASSESLAGRSYEQYF.

This rearrangement joins TRBV27 to TRBJ2-7; TRBD1 is a possible D gene (6 bases). The germline CDR1 and CDR2 sequences are MNHEY and SMNVEV (reference sequence). The length of the CDR3 is 15 residues. V lost 0 bases to trimming and J lost 2 bases, with 11 bases between them. CDR3 sequence reads: CASSLSLRGTYEQYF. DNA of the CDR3: TGTGCCAGCAGTTTATCTCTCAGGGGAACCTACGAGCAGTACTTC.

This chain links TRBV7-8 with TRBJ1-1; TRBD1 aligns across 7 bases. CDR1 is SGHVS and CDR2 is FQNEAQ in the germline V gene. Trimming at V came to 1 base and at J to 3 bases, leaving 2 bases not matched to a gene. The length of the CDR3 is 14 residues. CDR3 nucleotides: TGTGCCAGCAGCTTAGAAGGGGGCTACACTGAAGCTTTCTTT. Encoded protein: CASSLEGGYTEAFF.

This chain uses TRBV4-1 with TRBJ1-2; D not resolved. The CDR3 loop spans 18 amino acids. Germline CDR1 is MGHRA and CDR2 is YSYEKL. The V end was cut by 0 bases, the J end by 0 bases, with 17 bases between. The CDR3 loop is CASSQDSSTQAANYGYTF. As DNA, the CDR3 is TGCGCCAGCAGCCAAGATTCGAGTACCCAGGCAGCTAACTATGGCTACACCTTC.

The chain links TRBV6-1 to TRBJ2-2, with D possibly being TRBD1 or TRBD2 (5 bases each). V shed 2 bases and J shed 7 bases, with 20 bases lying between them. This CDR3 region has 17 residues. Germline V gene data show CDR1 as MNHNS and CDR2 as SASEGT. CDR3 sequence: CASSETGTATRGGELFF. As DNA, the CDR3 is TGTGCCAGCAGTGAAACCGGGACCGCTACACGTGGCGGGGAGCTGTTTTTT.

CDR3 nucleotide sequence: TGTGCCAGCAGCGCCCGACCCCAGGGTGGCGGCTACACCTTC. Translated: CASSARPQGGGYTF. The chain is built from TRBV5-8 and TRBJ1-2; a possible D gene is TRBD1 (5 bases). The V end lost 4 bases, the J end lost 8 bases, and 18 bases lay between the germline ends. This CDR3 contains 14 residues. Germline V gene lookup returns CDR1 SGHTS and CDR2 YDEGEE.

The chain carries TRBV7-9 and TRBJ2-1, with D perhaps TRBD1 (5 bases). The ends were cut back, 2 bases at V and 0 bases at J, with 14 bases in the middle. Germline CDR1 SEHNR, CDR2 FQNEAQ (reference sequence). The CDR3 is made up of 17 amino acids. The CDR3 sequence: CASSLYEQAHSYNEQFF. CDR3 nucleotide sequence: TGTGCCAGCAGCTTATATGAACAGGCTCACTCCTACAATGAGCAGTTCTTC.

This clone appeared once. The rearrangement joins TRBV19 to TRBJ2-4; D gene uncertain. V lost 5 bases, J lost 0 bases, and 5 bases lay in between. Germline loops: CDR1 LNHDA, CDR2 SQIVND (reference sequence). This CDR3 has 13 residues. CDR3 coding DNA: TGTGCCAGTAGTGGTCTAGCCAAAAACATTCAGTACTTC. Residues: CASSGLAKNIQYF.

V is TRBV6-6 and J is TRBJ2-7; TRBD1 matches 7 bases. This CDR3 has 13 residues. The ends lost 4 bases at V and 4 bases at J; junction bases unmatched: 4. Germline loops: CDR1 MNHNY, CDR2 SVGAGI (reference sequence). CDR3 sequence (DNA): TGTGCCAGCAGTTCTTACAGGGGTTACGAGCAGTACTTC. Translation gives CASSSYRGYEQYF.

The V gene is TRBV6-1, the J gene TRBJ1-4; D may be TRBD1 (6 bases). The V gene's germline CDR1 is MNHNS and CDR2 SASEGT. The CDR3 covers 15 residues. Trimming took off 5 bases at V and 0 bases at J, with 10 bases between the two ends. This CDR3 is CASSTRQATNEKLFF. The CDR3 DNA follows: TGTGCCAGCAGTACCCGACAGGCAACTAATGAAAAACTGTTTTTT.

The CDR3 coding sequence is TGTGCCAGCAGCCTGGGACAGGGGACAGATACGCAGTATTTT. It translates to CASSLGQGTDTQYF. This sequence joins TRBV7-7 and TRBJ2-3, with 10 bases that match TRBD1. The CDR3 runs 14 residues. The junction had 2 bases not matched to a gene; V was cut back by 5 bases and J by 3 bases. The germline V gene encodes CDR1 SSHAT and CDR2 FNYEAQ (reference sequence).

The genes are TRBV19 and TRBJ2-7, with D possibly TRBD1 on 6 matching bases. Germline V lookup: CDR1 LNHDA, CDR2 SQIVND (reference sequence). V was pared by 5 bases and J by 5 bases, with 22 bases between. This CDR3 spans 16 amino acids. The CDR3 DNA is TGTGCCAGTAGTCGGCCCTGGAGCAGGGGAATGCACGAGCAGTACTTC. Protein: CASSRPWSRGMHEQYF.

J is TRBJ2-7 and V is TRBV28; tentatively, D is TRBD2 (5 bases). V was shortened by 8 bases and J by 3 bases, with 8 bases between the two germline ends. From germline, CDR1 is MDHEN and CDR2 SYDVKM. CDR3 length: 11 residues. CDR3 amino acids: CASRGYYEQYF. CDR3 bases: TGTGCCAGCCGCGGGTACTACGAGCAGTACTTC.

In DNA, the CDR3 is TGCGCCAGCAGTGGAACCTTAAACACTGAAGCTTTCTTT. Its protein is CASSGTLNTEAFF. The chain joins TRBV10-2 to TRBJ1-1; D is ambiguous. Trimming removed 4 bases at V and 2 bases at J, with 8 bases between. Germline V gene sequence: CDR1 WSHSY, CDR2 SAAADI. The CDR3 sequence is 13 residues long.

This chain joins TRBV10-2 and TRBJ2-2, with 13 bases that match TRBD2. The CDR3 is 15 residues long. Germline loops: CDR1 WSHSY, CDR2 SAAADI. J was trimmed by 6 bases and V by 4 bases; bases with no gene match: 2. The CDR3 DNA reads TGCGCCAGCAGTGTGACTAGCGGGAGGTCCGGGGAGCTGTTTTTT. Translation: CASSVTSGRSGELFF.

Here the CDR3 reads CASSLEGLGIPGEQYF. The CDR3 nucleotides read TGTGCCAGCAGCTTAGAGGGACTAGGGATCCCCGGGGAGCAGTACTTC. This sequence joins TRBV7-9 and TRBJ2-7, with 8 bases identical to TRBD2. Per the germline V gene, CDR1 is SEHNR and CDR2 is FQNEAQ (reference sequence). CDR3 size: 16 residues. Trimming removed 1 base from V and 7 bases from J; junction bases left unmatched: 12.

This clone has only one observation. The chain recombines TRBV28 with TRBJ2-2; D is unresolved. The CDR3 is made up of 12 amino acids. Germline V gene data show CDR1 as MDHEN and CDR2 as SYDVKM. Trimming took 6 bases from V and 4 from J, leaving 6 bases between them. The CDR3 region has the DNA TGTGCCAGCAGAGGCAGCACCGGGGAGCTGTTTTTT. Amino acid sequence: CASRGSTGELFF.

The V call is TRBV19, the J call TRBJ1-2; possible D gene TRBD1, 6 bases. The CDR3 sequence is 16 residues long. Trimming took 4 bases from V and 8 from J, leaving 23 bases between them. Germline V gene lookup returns CDR1 LNHDA and CDR2 SQIVND (reference sequence). The CDR3: CASSRGQRGGLGGYTF. The CDR3 nucleotides read TGTGCCAGTAGTAGAGGACAGCGCGGAGGCCTTGGCGGCTACACCTTC.

The chain couples TRBV7-9 to TRBJ1-2, with unresolved D. Germline assignment: CDR1 SEHNR and CDR2 FQNEAQ (reference sequence). V lost 3 bases, J lost 2 bases, and 7 bases lay in between. This CDR3 is 13 amino acids long. Here the CDR3 reads CASSFDGNYGYTF. DNA of the CDR3: TGTGCCAGCAGCTTTGACGGGAACTATGGCTACACCTTC.

The V gene is TRBV7-2, the J gene TRBJ2-5; 9 nucleotides agree with TRBD2. Germline CDR1 is SGHTA and CDR2 is FQGNSA. V lost 1 base and J lost 4; bases outside the gene matches: 4. This CDR3 is built from 15 residues. CDR3 region: CASSLVAGALETQYF. The CDR3 DNA sequence: TGTGCCAGCAGCTTAGTAGCGGGGGCTTTAGAGACCCAGTACTTC.

The V and J genes are TRBV7-2 and TRBJ2-1; D is perhaps TRBD1 or TRBD2 (5 bases each). Looked up from germline, CDR1 is SGHTA and CDR2 is FQGNSA. This CDR3 contains 12 residues. Trimming removed 5 bases at V and 8 bases at J, with 10 bases between. The CDR3 reads CASSIRDDEQFF. For the CDR3, the DNA is TGTGCCAGCAGCATCAGGGACGATGAGCAGTTCTTC.

The V gene is TRBV28, the J gene TRBJ1-5; TRBD1 aligns across 8 bases. This CDR3 spans 15 amino acids. V shed 5 bases and J 2 bases; nucleotides not matched to a gene: 5. The V gene's germline CDR1 is MDHEN and CDR2 SYDVKM. In DNA form, the CDR3 reads TGTGCCAGCAGTCCACACAGGGGGGGCAATCAGCCCCAGCATTTT. This translates into CASSPHRGGNQPQHF. Drawing the rest from reference TRBV28 and TRBJ1-5, the complete variable domain is DVKVTQSSRYLVKRTGEKVFLECVQDMDHENMFWYRQDPGLGLRLIYFSYDVKMKEKGDIPEGYSVSREKKERFSLILESASTNQTSMYLCASSPHRGGNQPQHFGDGTRLSIL.

This chain joins TRBV14 and TRBJ1-1; D unclear. The CDR3 totals 13 residues. The V gene's germline CDR1 is SGHDN and CDR2 FVKESK. Trimming shortened V by 4 bases and J by 0 bases, and 6 bases separated the two germline ends. CDR3 residues: CASSRDLNTEAFF. CDR3 in DNA: TGTGCCAGCAGCCGTGATTTGAACACTGAAGCTTTCTTT.

This chain uses TRBV30 with TRBJ1-1; a weak D match, TRBD1 (6 bases). The CDR3 runs 13 residues. Germline V gene sequence: CDR1 GTSNPN, CDR2 SVGIG (reference sequence). Trimming stripped 1 base from V and 6 bases from J, with 12 bases between. CDR3 amino acids: CAWSAQQGPEAFF. The DNA of the CDR3 is TGTGCCTGGAGTGCACAACAGGGACCTGAAGCTTTCTTT.

The genes are TRBV19 and TRBJ1-4, with unresolved D. V was clipped by 6 bases and J by 4 bases, with 3 bases between them. Looked up from germline, CDR1 is LNHDA and CDR2 is SQIVND (reference sequence). The CDR3 length is 11 residues. CDR3 sequence (DNA): TGTGCCAGTAGGTATAATGAAAAACTGTTTTTT. Protein sequence: CASRYNEKLFF.

The chain couples TRBV9 to TRBJ2-5; 8 bases align to TRBD1. V lost 1 base, J lost 1 base, and 0 bases stayed unmatched. This CDR3 has 14 residues. The germline CDR1 and CDR2 sequences are SGDLS and YYNGEE. The CDR3 loop is CASSVTGGQETQYF. The CDR3 DNA sequence: TGTGCCAGCAGCGTAACAGGGGGCCAAGAGACCCAGTACTTC.